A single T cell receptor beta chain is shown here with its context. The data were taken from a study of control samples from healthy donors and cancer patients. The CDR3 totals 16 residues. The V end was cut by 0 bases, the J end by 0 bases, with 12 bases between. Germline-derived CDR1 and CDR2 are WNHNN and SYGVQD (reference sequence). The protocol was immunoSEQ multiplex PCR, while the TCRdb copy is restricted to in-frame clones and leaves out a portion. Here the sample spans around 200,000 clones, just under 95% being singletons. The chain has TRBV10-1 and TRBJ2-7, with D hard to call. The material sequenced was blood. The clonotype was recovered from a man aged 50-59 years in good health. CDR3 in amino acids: CASSESLDSSSYEQYF. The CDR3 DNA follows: TGCGCCAGCAGTGAGTCACTGGATTCTAGCTCCTACGAGCAGTACTTC.